The present entry profiles one T cell receptor (beta chain) with its context. CDR1 and CDR2 from the germline V gene are SGDLS and YYNGEE. This CDR3 is built from 15 residues. The V gene lost 3 bases and the J gene lost 6 bases, with 15 bases spanning the gap. Method: immunoSEQ multiplex PCR; TCRdb's copy keeps in-frame clones and lacks some. This table holds 60,000 or so clones, 80% to 95% found once. The data originate from a study of blood T cell repertoires in COVID-19. Study summary: Sites in the United States, Italy and Spain provided acute and convalescent COVID-19 samples. Nucleic acid was either cDNA or gDNA, and it came from T cells, B-cell-depleted T cells, or PBMCs.

The chain links TRBV9 to TRBJ2-2; a possible D gene is TRBD2 (6 bases). The sample taken for sequencing was peripheral blood. The clonotype comes from a human donor with active COVID-19. The donor label of this sample is uncertain. The CDR3 sequence is CASSGFRGGAGELFF. DNA for the CDR3: TGTGCCAGCAGCGGCTTCCGTGGAGGGGCCGGGGAGCTGTTTTTT.